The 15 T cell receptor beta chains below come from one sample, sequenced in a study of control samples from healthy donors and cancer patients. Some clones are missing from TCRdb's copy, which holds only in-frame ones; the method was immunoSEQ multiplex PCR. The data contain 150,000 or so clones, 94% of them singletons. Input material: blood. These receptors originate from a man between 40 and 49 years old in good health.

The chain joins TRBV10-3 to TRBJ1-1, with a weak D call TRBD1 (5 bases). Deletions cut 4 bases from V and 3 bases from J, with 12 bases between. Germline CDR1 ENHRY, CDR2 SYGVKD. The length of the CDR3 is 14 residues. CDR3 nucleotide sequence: TGTGCCATCAGTGTCGGAGGGGCGGACACTGAAGCTTTCTTT. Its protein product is CAISVGGADTEAFF.

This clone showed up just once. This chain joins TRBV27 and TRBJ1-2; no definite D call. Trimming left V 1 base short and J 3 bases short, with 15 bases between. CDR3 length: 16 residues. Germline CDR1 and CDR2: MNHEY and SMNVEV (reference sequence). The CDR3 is CASSLYASYGDYGYTF. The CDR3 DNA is TGTGCCAGCAGTTTATATGCCTCGTACGGAGACTATGGCTACACCTTC.

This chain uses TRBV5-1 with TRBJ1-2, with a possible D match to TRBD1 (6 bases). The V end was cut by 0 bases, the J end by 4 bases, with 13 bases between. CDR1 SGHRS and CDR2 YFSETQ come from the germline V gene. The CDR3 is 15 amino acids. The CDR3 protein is CASSLGGRQTYGYTF. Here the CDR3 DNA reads TGCGCCAGCAGCTTGGGGGGGCGGCAGACCTATGGCTACACCTTC.

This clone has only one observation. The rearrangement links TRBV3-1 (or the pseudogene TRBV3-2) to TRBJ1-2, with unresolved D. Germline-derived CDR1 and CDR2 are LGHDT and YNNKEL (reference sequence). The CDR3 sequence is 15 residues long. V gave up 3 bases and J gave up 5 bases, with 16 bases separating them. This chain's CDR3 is CASSHGGRNRYGYTF. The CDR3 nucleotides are TGTGCCAGCAGCCATGGCGGACGCAATCGATATGGCTACACCTTC.

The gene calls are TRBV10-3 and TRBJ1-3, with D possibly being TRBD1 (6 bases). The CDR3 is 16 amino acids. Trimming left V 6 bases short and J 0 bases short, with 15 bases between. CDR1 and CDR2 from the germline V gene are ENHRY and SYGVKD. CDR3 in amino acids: CAIRVQGRRSGNTIYF. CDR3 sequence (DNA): TGTGCCATCAGGGTCCAGGGGCGTCGCTCTGGAAACACCATATATTTT.

The CDR3 DNA reads as TGTGCCAGCAGCTTGGCGGGCAGGGCGAGTGATGGCTACACCTTC. Translated, it gives CASSLAGRASDGYTF. This sequence joins TRBV5-4 and TRBJ1-2; tentatively, D is TRBD1 (5 bases). V shed 0 bases and J shed 6 bases, with 15 bases lying between them. The CDR3 is made up of 15 amino acids. Looked up from germline, CDR1 is SGHNT and CDR2 is YYREEE (reference sequence).

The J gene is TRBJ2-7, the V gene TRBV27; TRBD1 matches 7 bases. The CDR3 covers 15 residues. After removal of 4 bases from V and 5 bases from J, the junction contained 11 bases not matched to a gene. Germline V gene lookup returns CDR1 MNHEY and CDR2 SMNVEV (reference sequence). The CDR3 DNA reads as TGTGCCAGCAGTTACCTAAGAGACAGGGACCACGAGCAGTACTTC. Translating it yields CASSYLRDRDHEQYF.

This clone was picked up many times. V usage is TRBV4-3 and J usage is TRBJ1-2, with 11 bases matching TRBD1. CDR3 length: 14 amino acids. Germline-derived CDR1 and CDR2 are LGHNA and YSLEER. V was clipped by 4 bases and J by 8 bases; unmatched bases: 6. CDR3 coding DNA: TGCGCCAGCAGCCGCGGACAGGGGGCGGGCGGCTACACCTTC. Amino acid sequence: CASSRGQGAGGYTF.

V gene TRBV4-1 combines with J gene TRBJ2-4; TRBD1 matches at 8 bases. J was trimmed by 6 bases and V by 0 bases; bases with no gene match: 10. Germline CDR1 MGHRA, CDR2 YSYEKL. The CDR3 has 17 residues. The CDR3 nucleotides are TGCGCCAGCAGCCAAGATAAGGAGGACAGGGTCAGAAACATTCAGTACTTC. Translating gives CASSQDKEDRVRNIQYF.

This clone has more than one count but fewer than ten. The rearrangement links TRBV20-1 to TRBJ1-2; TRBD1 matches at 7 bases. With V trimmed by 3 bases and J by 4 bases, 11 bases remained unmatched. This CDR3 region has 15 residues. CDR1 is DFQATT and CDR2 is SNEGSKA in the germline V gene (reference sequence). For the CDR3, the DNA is TGCAGTGCTAGTAAGAATTCAGGGGGTCTCTATGGCTACACCTTC. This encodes CSASKNSGGLYGYTF.

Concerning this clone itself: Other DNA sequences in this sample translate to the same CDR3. CDR3 residues: CASSQGGNQPQHF. The CDR3 DNA reads TGTGCCAGCAGCCAAGGAGGAAATCAGCCCCAGCATTTT. This chain connects TRBV4-2 to TRBJ1-5; no clear D gene. V lost 1 base and J lost 4, with 5 bases in between. From germline, CDR1 is LGHNA and CDR2 YNFKEQ. There are 13 residues in the CDR3.

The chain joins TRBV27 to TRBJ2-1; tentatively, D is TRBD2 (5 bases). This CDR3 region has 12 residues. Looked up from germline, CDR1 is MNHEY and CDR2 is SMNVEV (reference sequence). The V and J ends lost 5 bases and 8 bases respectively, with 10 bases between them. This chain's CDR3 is CASSPGLDEQFF. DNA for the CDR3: TGTGCCAGCAGTCCGGGGTTGGATGAGCAGTTCTTC.

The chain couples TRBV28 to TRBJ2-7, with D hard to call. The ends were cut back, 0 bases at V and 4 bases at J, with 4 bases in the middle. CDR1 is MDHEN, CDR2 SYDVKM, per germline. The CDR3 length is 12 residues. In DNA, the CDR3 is TGTGCCAGCAGTTTATGGGGGTACGAGCAGTACTTC. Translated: CASSLWGYEQYF.

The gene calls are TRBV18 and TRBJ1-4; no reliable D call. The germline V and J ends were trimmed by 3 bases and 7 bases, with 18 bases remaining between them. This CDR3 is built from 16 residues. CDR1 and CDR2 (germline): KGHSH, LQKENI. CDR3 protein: CASSPQPVRTSEKLFF. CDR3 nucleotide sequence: TGTGCCAGCTCACCCCAGCCGGTCAGGACGAGTGAAAAACTGTTTTTT.

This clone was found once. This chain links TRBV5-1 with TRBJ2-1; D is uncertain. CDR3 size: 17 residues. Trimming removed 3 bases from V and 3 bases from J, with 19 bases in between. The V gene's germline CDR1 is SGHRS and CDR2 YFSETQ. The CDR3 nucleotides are TGCGCCAGCAGCTCGTCGGTAAGGCTAGACGGCTACAATGAGCAGTTCTTC. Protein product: CASSSSVRLDGYNEQFF.